This TCR beta chain was documented in a study of T-cell memory formation after mild COVID-19 (dated by TCRdb to 2020 to 2023). Context from the whole study: TCR sequence clusters from the two donors were largely donor specific. In a couple of donors, T-cell clones that expanded and contracted after mild COVID-19 were tracked by sequencing TCRalpha and TCRbeta repertoires over time. The cohort was made up of two young adult volunteers, one female and one male, who were previously healthy. The study at large found these results: Only two mild cases were covered by the study, and larger cohorts that include severe cases with pre-infection samples were considered necessary. Contracting CD4+ clones were found mainly in CM and EM memory subsets, while CD8+ clones were enriched in EMRA. The detection of some responding clones in pre-infection memory suggests that pre-existing cross-reactive memory T cells joined the SARS-CoV-2 response. From day 15 to 85, contracting clones showed balanced CD4/CD8 phenotypes, whereas a second wave of clones that expanded from day 15 to 37 leaned towards CD4+. The second-wave clones that peaked on day 37 were not confirmed to be SARS-CoV-2 specific.

The CDR3 runs 15 residues from the cysteine to the phenylalanine. Kept here is only the CDR3 DNA, which spans 45 bases and is read in frame from base 1. V loses 0 bases of germline sequence and J loses 4 bases, and the interval between the two ends is 13 bases. The germline V gene provides CDR1 SGHDT and CDR2 YYEEEE. Ficoll-Paque density gradient centrifugation was the method used to isolate PBMCs. Only a few counts were recorded for this clonotype. Its antigen is currently not known. Per-base quality was not reported, and no clone a single base away is much larger than it. Data came from an Illumina NovaSeq 6000. TCRalpha and TCRbeta cDNA libraries were built by 5'RACE with constant-segment primers, adding sample barcodes and unique molecular identifiers. Trizol reagent was used to extract RNA from every sample. Library amplification was performed in two PCR steps, and a second sample barcode and Illumina TruSeq adapters were introduced in the second step. Sequencing of the libraries was done on an Illumina NovaSeq, producing 2 x 150 bp paired-end reads. The authors' analysis ran thus. Reads were demultiplexed and collapsed into UMI-guided consensus sequences with migec v1.2.7. With mixcr v2.1.11, UMI consensuses were aligned to TRA and TRB V and J templates and assembled into clonotypes. A clonotype was counted as expanded or contracted only when both edgeR and NoisET called the clonotype significant, with the noise models trained on biological replicates. For edgeR calls, a false discovery rate-adjusted p below 0.01 and a log2 fold-change threshold of 1 were applied. As an exploratory analysis of dynamics, max-normalized trajectories of the 1000 most abundant clonotypes were examined with PCA combined with hierarchical clustering. Each responding clone was given a CD4 or CD8 phenotype based on the CD4+ and CD8+ repertoires, which had been sequenced separately. TCRdb applied fastp at Q25 and MiXCR to the public reads, then kept only in-frame beta chains. Rows are combined by CDR3 protein, so each entry shows the most common genes and DNA. The V and J calls and clone size come from TCRdb's table, not from the authors' own analysis. Within this sample are fewer than 350,000 distinct CDR3 sequences, with about a sixth of them counted one time only. In total, the top ten clones hold 23% of the sample.

This TCR came from a man between 18 and 35 years old who had mild COVID-19 (a few samples of this study predate the infection). The sample titles of this study are shuffled in the database, so cell type and time point are left out; the donor was told from shared clones. The sample comprised PBMCs or a T cell subset sorted from them (not recorded which). The chain is encoded by TRBV5-6 joined to TRBJ2-5; the D gene is tentatively TRBD1 or TRBD2, each matching 5 bases. The DNA reads TGTGCCAGCAGCTTGGAGGCCCCGGGGCGAGAGACCCAGTACTTC. Translated, it gives CASSLEAPGRETQYF.